The entry that follows covers one T cell receptor (beta chain) sequence. Its target is not known. V gave up 2 bases and J gave up 5 bases; unmatched junction bases: 6. CDR3 size: 16 residues. Germline V gene lookup returns CDR1 SGDLS and CDR2 YYNGEE. As every portion of the isolated RNA was reverse transcribed, the sequencing read expressed TCRB transcripts. The data were produced by immunoSEQ multiplex PCR, yet TCRdb's version contains in-frame clones alone and is incomplete. In the table there are 850,000 to 900,000 clones, roughly 15% of which are singletons. The sample comes from a study of beta chain features in type 1 diabetes. Findings and caveats of the study: For type 1 diabetes patients, VDJ junctions showed fewer insertions and more deletions.

The sample was naive CD4+ T cells from blood. The sequence was collected from a woman aged 18 to 35 in good health. The gene calls are TRBV9 and TRBJ2-5; 13 nucleotides align to TRBD2. CDR3: CASSVGTSGVVETQYF. Written as DNA, the CDR3 is TGTGCCAGCAGCGTCGGGACTAGCGGGGTGGTGGAGACCCAGTACTTC.